The 10 T cell receptor beta chains below all came from one sample that was sequenced in a study of blood T cell repertoires in COVID-19. Method: immunoSEQ multiplex PCR; TCRdb's copy keeps in-frame clones and lacks some. Of 200,000 to 250,000 clones in the sample, about four fifths were seen once. Sample: peripheral blood. The origin of the receptors is a man between 45 and 60 years old with acute or convalescent COVID-19.

This clone occurred once. The J gene is TRBJ2-1, the V gene TRBV6-4; TRBD2 matches 11 bases. Unmatched junction bases numbered 6, after V lost 7 bases and J lost 1 base. There are 16 residues in the CDR3. Germline loops: CDR1 MRHNA, CDR2 SNTAGT. CDR3 loop: CASTGLAGTSYNEQFF. CDR3 bases: TGTGCCAGCACAGGACTAGCGGGTACATCCTACAATGAGCAGTTCTTC.

The rearrangement uses TRBV18 and TRBJ2-1, with TRBD1 matching 9 bases. Germline CDR1 KGHSH, CDR2 LQKENI. The CDR3 loop spans 19 amino acids. With 3 bases clipped from V and 4 bases from J, the junction kept 16 bases outside the gene matches. The CDR3 loop reads CASSPGQGKKGNSYNEQFF. CDR3 coding DNA: TGTGCCAGCTCACCGGGACAGGGAAAAAAGGGAAACTCATACAATGAGCAGTTCTTC.

This clone was seen once. The chain employs TRBV14 and TRBJ1-1; D possibly corresponds to TRBD1 (6 bases). The germline gives CDR1 SGHDN, CDR2 FVKESK. Trimming shortened V by 2 bases and J by 4 bases, and 11 bases separated the two germline ends. The CDR3 covers 14 residues. The CDR3 loop is CASSQPDRSTEAFF. CDR3 nucleotide sequence: TGTGCCAGCAGCCAACCTGACAGGAGCACTGAAGCTTTCTTT.

This clone has only one observation. This chain links TRBV2 with TRBJ1-1; 7 positions agree with TRBD1. The CDR3 sequence is 13 residues long. Germline V gene data show CDR1 as SNHLY and CDR2 as FYNNEI. Trimming took 3 bases from V and 3 from J; bases not matched to a gene: 1. The CDR3 is CASSDQGDTEAFF. The CDR3 DNA follows: TGTGCCAGCAGTGATCAGGGGGACACTGAAGCTTTCTTT.

The genes are TRBV3-1 (or the pseudogene TRBV3-2) and TRBJ1-1; D unclear. CDR3 size: 14 residues. Germline assignment: CDR1 LGHDT and CDR2 YNNKEL (reference sequence). Trimming took 0 bases from V and 4 from J, leaving 9 bases between them. Here the CDR3 DNA reads TGTGCCAGCAGCCAAGATCGTAGCTCCACTGAAGCTTTCTTT. This gives the protein CASSQDRSSTEAFF.

The chain links TRBV9 to TRBJ2-5; D uncertain. Trimming cost V 4 bases and J 5 bases, with 9 bases left between them. The CDR3 covers 12 residues. The germline V gene has CDR1 SGDLS and CDR2 YYNGEE. The CDR3, as DNA: TGTGCCAGCAGCCCGCACGGGGAGACCCAGTACTTC. Its translation: CASSPHGETQYF.

The V call is TRBV18, the J call TRBJ1-1, with TRBD1 matching 7 bases. CDR1 and CDR2 (germline): KGHSH, LQKENI. The CDR3 totals 14 residues. The J segment lost 3 bases and the V segment lost 6 bases, leaving 7 bases of the junction unmatched. The CDR3 nucleotides read TGTGCCAGCTCGACAACCGGGACAGACACTGAAGCTTTCTTT. This codes for CASSTTGTDTEAFF.

This rearrangement joins TRBV4-1 to TRBJ2-7; the D gene is possibly TRBD1 (6 bases). Trimming left V 4 bases short and J 3 bases short, with 10 bases between. Germline CDR1 reads MGHRA; CDR2 reads YSYEKL. CDR3 length: 13 residues. CDR3: CASSLGQFYEQYF. The DNA for the CDR3 is TGCGCCAGCAGCCTCGGACAGTTCTACGAGCAGTACTTC.

This clone was recorded only once. This chain's CDR3 is CASSTTGTGRQPQHF. Here the CDR3 DNA reads TGTGCCAGCAGTACTACCGGGACAGGGCGTCAGCCCCAGCATTTT. The chain combines TRBV6-2 or TRBV6-3 with TRBJ1-5; TRBD1 matches at 9 bases. CDR3 length equals 15 residues. Germline V gene data show CDR1 as MNHEY and CDR2 as SVGEGT. The V segment lost 5 bases and the J segment 6 bases; nucleotides outside the gene matches: 8.

This clone was picked up one time. CDR3 protein: CASGLQPDTEAFF. CDR3 nucleotide sequence: TGTGCTAGTGGTTTACAACCCGACACTGAAGCTTTCTTT. The chain is built from TRBV12-5 and TRBJ1-1; D is undetermined. Trimming took 3 bases from V and 3 from J, leaving 8 bases between them. This CDR3 is built from 13 residues. Germline V gives CDR1 LGHNT, CDR2 FRNRAP.